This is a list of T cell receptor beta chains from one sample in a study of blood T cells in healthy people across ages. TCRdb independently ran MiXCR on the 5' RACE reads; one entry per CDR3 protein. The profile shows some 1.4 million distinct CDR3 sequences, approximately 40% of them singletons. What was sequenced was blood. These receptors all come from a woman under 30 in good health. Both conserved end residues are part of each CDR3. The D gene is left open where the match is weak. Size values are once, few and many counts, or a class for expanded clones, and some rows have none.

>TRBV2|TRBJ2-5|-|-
CASIKQGGETQYF
TGTGCCAGCATTAAACAGGGCGGAGAGACCCAGTACTTC
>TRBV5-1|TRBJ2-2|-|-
CASSLQGWELFF
TGCGCCAGCAGCCTGCAGGGGTGGGAGCTGTTTTTT
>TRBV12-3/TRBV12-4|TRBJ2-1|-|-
CASSLRSNNEQFF
TGTGCCAGCAGCCTTAGATCCAACAATGAGCAGTTCTTC
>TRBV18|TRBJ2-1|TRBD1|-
CASSPPQGWGNEQFF
TGTGCCAGCTCACCACCACAGGGGTGGGGGAATGAGCAGTTCTTC
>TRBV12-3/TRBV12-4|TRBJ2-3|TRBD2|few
CASRPGTSGSDTQYF
TGTGCCAGCAGACCCGGGACTAGCGGGAGTGATACGCAGTATTTT
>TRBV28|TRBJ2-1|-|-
CASHQDLHEQFF
TGTGCCAGTCATCAGGACCTCCATGAGCAGTTCTTC
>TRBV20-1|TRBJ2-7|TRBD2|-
CSATLAGVTEQYF
TGCAGTGCCACCTTAGCGGGAGTAACCGAGCAGTACTTC
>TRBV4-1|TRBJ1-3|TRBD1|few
CASSVGTGITSGNTIYF
TGCGCCAGCAGTGTGGGGACAGGGATAACCTCTGGAAACACCATATATTTT
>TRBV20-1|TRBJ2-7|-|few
CSVRRYSYEQYF
TGCAGTGTAAGACGCTACTCCTACGAGCAGTACTTC
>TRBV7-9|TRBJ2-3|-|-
CASSSGSRGSSTDTQYF
TGTGCCAGCAGCTCCGGCAGCCGGGGTTCGAGCACAGATACGCAGTATTTT
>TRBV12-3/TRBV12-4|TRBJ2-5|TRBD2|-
CASRISGGTQETQYF
TGTGCCAGCAGGATTAGCGGGGGGACCCAAGAGACCCAGTACTTC
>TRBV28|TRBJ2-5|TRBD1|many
CASSPYSSRGETQYF
TGTGCCAGCAGTCCTTATTCCTCCAGGGGGGAGACCCAGTACTTC
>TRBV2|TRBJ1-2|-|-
CASSPDRGYTF
TGTGCCAGCAGTCCCGACAGGGGCTACACCTTC
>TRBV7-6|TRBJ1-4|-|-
CASSSAGHEKLFF
TGTGCCAGCAGCTCGGCAGGGCATGAAAAACTGTTTTTT
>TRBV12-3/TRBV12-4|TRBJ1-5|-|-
CASTLDGFNQPQHF
TGTGCCAGCACCCTGGACGGGTTCAATCAGCCCCAGCATTTT
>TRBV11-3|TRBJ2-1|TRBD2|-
CASSRTSGGATYNEQFF
TGTGCCAGCAGCCGGACTAGCGGGGGGGCAACCTACAATGAGCAGTTCTTC
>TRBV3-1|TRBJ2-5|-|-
CASSQWLVYQETQYF
TGTGCCAGCAGCCAATGGCTCGTGTACCAAGAGACCCAGTACTTC
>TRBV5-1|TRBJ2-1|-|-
CASSLDWTSGGETQFF
TGCGCCAGCAGCTTGGATTGGACGTCTGGAGGAGAGACCCAGTTCTTC
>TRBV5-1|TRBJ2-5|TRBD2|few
CASSQTSGGPQETQYF
TGTGCCAGCAGCCAGACTAGCGGGGGGCCCCAAGAGACCCAGTACTTC
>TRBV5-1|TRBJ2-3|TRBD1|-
CASRATGGVPDTQYF
TGCGCCAGCAGGGCGACAGGGGGTGTTCCAGATACGCAGTATTTT
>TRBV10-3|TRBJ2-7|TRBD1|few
CAISESGTGGNYEQYF
TGTGCCATCAGTGAGTCCGGGACAGGGGGCAACTACGAGCAGTACTTC
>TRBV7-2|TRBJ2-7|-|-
CASSLVGDLAAEQYF
TGTGCCAGCAGCTTAGTAGGCGACTTAGCGGCCGAGCAGTACTTC
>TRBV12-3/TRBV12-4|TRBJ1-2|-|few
CASSLNTYYGYTF
TGTGCCAGCAGTTTAAACACCTACTATGGCTACACCTTC
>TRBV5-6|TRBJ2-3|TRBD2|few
CASSLNRAKLAGWTDTQYF
TGTGCCAGCAGCTTAAACCGAGCGAAACTAGCGGGGTGGACAGATACGCAGTATTTT
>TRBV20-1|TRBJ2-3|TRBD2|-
CCATGGLFTDTQYF
TGCTGTGCTACGGGAGGACTCTTCACAGATACGCAGTATTTT
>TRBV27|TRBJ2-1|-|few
CASTHTGIIPPGDEQFF
TGTGCCAGCACTCATACAGGGATAATCCCCCCAGGGGATGAGCAGTTCTTC
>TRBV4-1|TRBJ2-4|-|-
CASSRSGSSAKNIQYF
TGCGCCAGCAGCCGATCGGGGAGCTCAGCCAAAAACATTCAGTACTTC
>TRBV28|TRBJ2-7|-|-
CASSLEALSPSYEQYF
TGTGCCAGCAGCCTAGAAGCATTATCCCCATCCTACGAGCAGTACTTC
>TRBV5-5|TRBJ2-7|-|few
CASSGGTDYEQYF
TGTGCCAGCAGCGGCGGGACGGACTACGAGCAGTACTTC
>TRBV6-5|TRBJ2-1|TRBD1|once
CASTRGSHRNEQFF
TGTGCCAGCACCAGGGGGTCGCACCGAAATGAGCAGTTCTTC
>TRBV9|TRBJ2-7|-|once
CASSVEGTVDLSYNEQYF
TGTGCCAGCAGCGTAGAGGGTACGGTCGACCTCTCCTACAATGAGCAGTACTTC
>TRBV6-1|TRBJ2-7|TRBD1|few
CANRGMADEQYF
TGTGCCAACAGGGGGATGGCGGACGAGCAGTACTTC
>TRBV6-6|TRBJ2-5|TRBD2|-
CASSYSTSVETQYF
TGTGCCAGCAGTTACTCGACTAGCGTAGAGACCCAGTACTTC
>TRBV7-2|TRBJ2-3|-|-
CASSFRVSTDTQYF
TGTGCCAGCAGCTTCAGGGTGAGCACAGATACGCAGTATTTT
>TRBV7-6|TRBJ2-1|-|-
CASKDGGQGNEQFF
TGTGCCAGCAAGGACGGGGGTCAAGGCAATGAGCAGTTCTTC
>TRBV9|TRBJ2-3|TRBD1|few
CASSPLTEGAAQYF
TGTGCCAGCAGCCCCCTAACCGAGGGGGCTGCACAGTATTTT
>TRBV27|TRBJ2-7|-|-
CASSLSEAGFYEQYF
TGTGCCAGCAGTTTATCGGAGGCAGGGTTCTACGAGCAGTACTTC
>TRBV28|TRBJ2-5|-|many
CASSSPFVGGKETQYF
TGTGCCAGCAGTTCCCCGTTCGTGGGGGGTAAAGAGACCCAGTACTTC
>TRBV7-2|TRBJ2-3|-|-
CASSLSAGPQNTQYF
TGTGCCAGCAGCTTATCAGCGGGTCCACAAAATACGCAGTATTTT
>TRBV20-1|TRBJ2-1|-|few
CSARGNSYNEQFF
TGCAGTGCTAGGGGGAACTCCTACAATGAGCAGTTCTTC
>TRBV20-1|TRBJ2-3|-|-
CSATGGLGTDTQYF
TGCAGTGCTACAGGGGGACTAGGCACAGATACGCAGTATTTT
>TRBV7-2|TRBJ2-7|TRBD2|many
CASSSSGRSHEQYF
TGTGCCAGCAGCTCTAGCGGGAGGAGCCACGAGCAGTACTTC
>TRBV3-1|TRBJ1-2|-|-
CASSLKGSTYGYTF
TGTGCCAGCAGCCTGAAGGGCTCGACCTATGGCTACACCTTC
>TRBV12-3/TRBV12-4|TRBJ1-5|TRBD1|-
CASSFHPGGRGSNQPQHF
TGTGCCAGCAGTTTTCACCCAGGGGGTAGGGGTAGCAATCAGCCCCAGCATTTT
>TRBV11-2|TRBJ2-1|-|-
CACSLDVDSEQFF
TGTGCCTGCAGCTTAGATGTTGACAGTGAGCAGTTCTTC
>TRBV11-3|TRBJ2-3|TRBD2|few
CASSLVTSGGKREDTQYF
TGTGCCAGCAGCTTGGTCACTAGCGGGGGGAAAAGGGAAGATACGCAGTATTTT
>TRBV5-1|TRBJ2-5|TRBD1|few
CASSLTGDGETQYF
TGCGCCAGCAGCTTAACAGGGGACGGAGAGACCCAGTACTTC
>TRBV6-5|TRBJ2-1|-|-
CASSYSTDIQEQFF
TGTGCCAGCAGTTACTCCACGGACATCCAGGAGCAGTTCTTC
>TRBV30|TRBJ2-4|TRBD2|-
CARSWSRTSSTKAKNIQYF
TGTGCCCGGAGTTGGTCCCGGACTAGCAGTACGAAAGCCAAAAACATTCAGTACTTC
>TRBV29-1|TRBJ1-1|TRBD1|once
CSVDLTGVVTEAFF
TGCAGCGTTGATCTGACAGGGGTTGTCACTGAAGCTTTCTTT
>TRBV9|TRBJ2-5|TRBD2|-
CASSAQAGAETQYF
TGTGCCAGCAGCGCCCAAGCGGGGGCAGAGACCCAGTACTTC